Following are 5 T cell receptor beta chains from one sample sequenced in a study of control samples from healthy donors and cancer patients. Using immunoSEQ multiplex PCR, the repertoire was profiled, and TCRdb retains in-frame clones only, with some absent. The table has 130,000 or so clones, approximately 90% seen once; the top ten hold around 2.5%. The specimen was blood. Source of these receptors: a middle-aged man in good health.

The chain employs TRBV2 and TRBJ2-7, with 7 nucleotides matching TRBD1. This CDR3 has 13 amino acids. The germline CDR1 and CDR2 sequences are SNHLY and FYNNEI. V shed 8 bases, J shed 6 bases, and the junction held 10 bases outside the gene matches. CDR3 DNA: TGTGCCAGCGGAAAAATTACAGGGGCCGAGCAGTACTTC. Translated, it gives CASGKITGAEQYF.

The rearrangement joins TRBV6-5 to TRBJ2-1; tentative D call: TRBD1 (6 bases). The V gene's germline CDR1 is MNHEY and CDR2 SVGAGI. The V gene lost 6 bases and the J gene lost 7 bases, with 10 bases spanning the gap. The CDR3 runs 12 residues. CDR3 loop: CASSATGNEQFF. As DNA, the CDR3 is TGTGCCAGCAGCGCAACAGGGAATGAGCAGTTCTTC.

About this clone itself: This CDR3 is also generated by other DNA sequences in the sample. This chain joins TRBV28 and TRBJ2-7; no clear D gene. This CDR3 is 11 amino acids long. Germline V gene sequence: CDR1 MDHEN, CDR2 SYDVKM. V lost 5 bases and J lost 3, with 5 bases in between. The CDR3 spells CASSLDYEQYF. CDR3 sequence (DNA): TGTGCCAGCAGTCTCGACTACGAGCAGTACTTC.

The genes are TRBV15 and TRBJ1-1; D call uncertain. The CDR3 extends over 13 amino acids. Trimming cost V 0 bases and J 4 bases, with 6 bases left between them. Germline loops: CDR1 LNHNV, CDR2 YYDKDF (reference sequence). CDR3 region: CATSRDLTTEAFF. The CDR3 region has the DNA TGTGCCACCAGCAGAGATTTAACCACTGAAGCTTTCTTT.

The chain links TRBV7-8 to TRBJ2-2; 7 bases fit TRBD1. V gave up 1 base and J gave up 5 bases; unmatched junction bases: 7. Germline loops: CDR1 SGHVS, CDR2 FQNEAQ. The CDR3 contains 16 residues. The DNA of the CDR3 is TGTGCCAGCAGCTTAGATCGGACAGGCGTAACCGGGGAGCTGTTTTTT. Amino acids: CASSLDRTGVTGELFF.